The next 18 T cell receptor beta chains were all read from a single sample in a study of Ad26.COV2.S vaccination and SARS-CoV-2 variants. The method was immunoSEQ multiplex PCR; TCRdb's version includes in-frame clones alone and lacks a portion of them. The top ten clones hold under 2% of a sample with some 340,000 clones, about 82% of them seen once. Treatment described: 15 to 20 received Ad26.COV2.S at low or high dose, single or two shots; 5 received placebo; per-sample allocation not given. Collection of samples fell on day 63 after the first vaccine or placebo injection. This sample comprised peripheral blood, obtained in a trial of Ad26.COV2.S vaccine versus placebo. The receptors stem from a person between 18 and 59 years old who received the Ad26.COV2.S COVID-19 vaccine or a placebo.

J is TRBJ2-5 and V is TRBV6-5; perhaps TRBD2 as D (5 bases). The germline gives CDR1 MNHEY, CDR2 SVGAGI. The CDR3 consists of 15 residues. V lost 2 bases, J lost 4 bases, and 14 bases lay in between. The CDR3 region has the DNA TGTGCCAGCAGTTACATCCGGGGAGATGGAGAGACCCAGTACTTC. It yields the protein CASSYIRGDGETQYF.

A note on this clone: This CDR3 is also generated by other DNA sequences in the sample. The J gene is TRBJ2-3, the V gene TRBV25-1; D gene ambiguous. The germline V and J ends were trimmed by 4 bases and 1 base, with 3 bases remaining between them. Germline V gene sequence: CDR1 MGHDK, CDR2 SYGVNS. CDR3 length: 12 residues. The CDR3 here is CASSAGTDTQYF. Written as DNA, the CDR3 is TGTGCCAGCAGTGCGGGCACAGATACGCAGTATTTT. Supplemented by reference TRBV25-1 and TRBJ2-3, the full variable domain reads EADIYQTPRYLVIGTGKKITLECSQTMGHDKMYWYQQDPGMELHLIHYSYGVNSTEKGDLSSESTVSRIRTEHFPLTLESARPSHTSQYLCASSAGTDTQYFGPGTRLTVL.

The J gene is TRBJ2-5, the V gene TRBV7-9; TRBD2 matches 12 bases. This CDR3 comprises 18 residues. The germline V gene encodes CDR1 SEHNR and CDR2 FQNEAQ (reference sequence). V was pared by 4 bases and J by 3 bases, with 12 bases of the junction left unmatched. The CDR3 DNA follows: TGTGCCAGCAGCTCGAACCGACTAGCGGGGGAAATAAAAGAGACCCAGTACTTC. Amino acids: CASSSNRLAGEIKETQYF.

This rearrangement joins TRBV5-1 to TRBJ1-5; tentatively, D is TRBD1 (5 bases). There are 13 residues in the CDR3. Germline V gene lookup returns CDR1 SGHRS and CDR2 YFSETQ. The V gene lost 3 bases and the J gene lost 4 bases, with 8 bases spanning the gap. CDR3 amino acids: CASSSGPNQPQHF. In DNA, the CDR3 is TGCGCCAGCAGCTCGGGGCCTAATCAGCCCCAGCATTTT.

This sequence joins TRBV19 and TRBJ2-6; D remains ambiguous. Germline V gene sequence: CDR1 LNHDA, CDR2 SQIVND (reference sequence). Trimming took off 7 bases at V and 4 bases at J, with 5 bases between the two ends. This CDR3 spans 12 amino acids. DNA for the CDR3: TGTGCCAGTACCTCCGGGGCCAACGTCCTGACTTTC. This encodes CASTSGANVLTF.

The V call is TRBV29-1, the J call TRBJ2-2; TRBD1 is a possible D gene (5 bases). The CDR3 contains 11 residues. The germline V gene has CDR1 SQVTM and CDR2 ANQGSEA. With 6 bases removed from V and 9 bases from J, the gap between germline ends came to 11 bases. The CDR3 loop is CSVYQGRELFF. DNA of the CDR3: TGCAGCGTGTATCAGGGTAGGGAGCTGTTTTTT.

This clone is a singleton in its sample. The chain joins TRBV4-3 to TRBJ2-1; 10 positions match TRBD1. The CDR3 loop spans 16 amino acids. J gave up 3 bases and V 4 bases, and 6 bases lay outside the gene matches. Germline assignment: CDR1 LGHNA and CDR2 YSLEER. CDR3 sequence (DNA): TGCGCCAGCAGCCTTTTCAGGGACAGGGGCTACAATGAGCAGTTCTTC. Encoded protein: CASSLFRDRGYNEQFF.

The CDR3 here is CASNRGLGGYTF. In nucleotides, the CDR3 is TGTGCCAGCAACAGGGGGCTAGGTGGCTACACCTTC. The chain recombines TRBV2 with TRBJ1-2; 9 bases fit TRBD1. CDR1 and CDR2 (germline): SNHLY, FYNNEI. Trimming removed 7 bases from V and 7 bases from J; junction bases left unmatched: 4. This CDR3 comprises 12 residues.

This clone was picked up a small number of times. CDR3 DNA sequence: TGTGCCAGCAGCTTGGCCCTCGTGGCTAGCGGGGCCTACGAGCAGTACTTC. It encodes CASSLALVASGAYEQYF. The V call is TRBV11-3, the J call TRBJ2-7; 9 nucleotides line up with TRBD2. In germline, CDR1 is SGHNT, CDR2 YENEEA. Losses at the gene ends were 3 bases for V and 2 bases for J; bases not matched to a gene: 11. The CDR3 contains 17 residues.

The gene calls are TRBV12-3 or TRBV12-4 and TRBJ2-7; the match to TRBD1 covers 7 bases. The CDR3 length is 13 residues. V dropped 3 bases and J dropped 3; count of bases not matched to a gene: 2. The CDR3 coding sequence is TGTGCCAGCAGTTTTGGGACAGACTACGAGCAGTACTTC. Residues: CASSFGTDYEQYF.

V usage is TRBV4-2 and J usage is TRBJ1-2, with 7 bases aligning to TRBD1. V gave up 6 bases and J gave up 8 bases; unmatched junction bases: 9. From germline, CDR1 is LGHNA and CDR2 YNFKEQ. The CDR3 sequence is 13 residues long. As DNA, the CDR3 is TGTGCCAGCAGGGGAGACAGGGAGGGCGGCTACACCTTC. Protein: CASRGDREGGYTF.

This clone was seen only once. J is TRBJ2-5 and V is TRBV7-9, with 8 bases lining up with TRBD1. V dropped 7 bases and J dropped 5; count of bases not matched to a gene: 12. Germline assignment: CDR1 SEHNR and CDR2 FQNEAQ (reference sequence). There are 15 residues in the CDR3. The CDR3 loop reads CASTDRGQWGETQYF. CDR3 nucleotide sequence: TGTGCCAGCACCGACAGGGGACAGTGGGGGGAGACCCAGTACTTC.

The chain links TRBV5-1 to TRBJ1-1; D remains ambiguous. The CDR3 contains 13 residues. The germline CDR1 and CDR2 sequences are SGHRS and YFSETQ. V lost 4 bases to trimming and J lost 0 bases, with 7 bases between them. The CDR3: CASSKEMNTEAFF. In DNA, the CDR3 is TGCGCCAGCAGCAAAGAAATGAACACTGAAGCTTTCTTT.

J is TRBJ1-3 and V is TRBV4-1; D is ambiguous. Looked up from germline, CDR1 is MGHRA and CDR2 is YSYEKL. The CDR3 spans 16 residues. The V gene lost 0 bases and the J gene lost 0 bases, with 9 bases spanning the gap. The CDR3 DNA sequence: TGCGCCAGCAGCCAAGAGGAACACATCTCTGGAAACACCATATATTTT. Its translation is CASSQEEHISGNTIYF.

The rearrangement joins TRBV5-1 to TRBJ2-2, with D possibly TRBD1 on 6 matching bases. This CDR3 comprises 16 residues. Germline V CDR1 and CDR2: SGHRS, YFSETQ. The V end lost 3 bases, the J end lost 1 base, and 13 bases lay between the germline ends. This CDR3 reads CASSSMVTGNTGELFF. The CDR3 DNA follows: TGCGCCAGCAGCTCGATGGTGACAGGGAACACCGGGGAGCTGTTTTTT.

The CDR3 loop is CASSSEGTVLSGGANVLTF. The CDR3 DNA sequence: TGTGCCAGCAGCTCCGAGGGGACAGTTCTCTCTGGCGGGGCCAACGTCCTGACTTTC. The chain employs TRBV7-2 and TRBJ2-6, with 7 nucleotides matching TRBD1. The germline V gene has CDR1 SGHTA and CDR2 FQGNSA. V lost 4 bases to trimming and J lost 4 bases; unmatched junction nucleotides: 16. The CDR3 runs to 19 residues.

This clone has just one count. The chain recombines TRBV5-1 with TRBJ1-5; D gene unclear. The CDR3 covers 15 residues. The V end was cut by 0 bases, the J end by 4 bases, with 11 bases between. Germline CDR1 SGHRS, CDR2 YFSETQ. The CDR3, as DNA: TGCGCCAGCAGCTTGGAAGGGTTCGTGAATCAGCCCCAGCATTTT. It encodes CASSLEGFVNQPQHF.

The chain has TRBV15 and TRBJ1-5; D is possibly TRBD1 (5 bases). The V end was cut by 0 bases, the J end by 7 bases, with 10 bases between. The CDR3 is 14 residues long. CDR1 and CDR2 (germline): LNHNV, YYDKDF (reference sequence). DNA of the CDR3: TGTGCCACCAGCAGAGATCGGGGGAGACAGCCCCAGCATTTT. It specifies CATSRDRGRQPQHF.